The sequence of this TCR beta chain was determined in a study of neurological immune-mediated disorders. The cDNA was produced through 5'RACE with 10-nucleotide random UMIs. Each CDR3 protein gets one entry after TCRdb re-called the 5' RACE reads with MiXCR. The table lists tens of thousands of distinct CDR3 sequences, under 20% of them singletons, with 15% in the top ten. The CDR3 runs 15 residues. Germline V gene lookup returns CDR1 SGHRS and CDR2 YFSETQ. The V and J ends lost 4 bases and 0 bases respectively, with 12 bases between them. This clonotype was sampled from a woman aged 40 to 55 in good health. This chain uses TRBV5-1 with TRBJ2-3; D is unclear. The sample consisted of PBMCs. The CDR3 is CASSSFTVSTDTQYF. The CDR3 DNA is TGCGCCAGCAGCAGCTTTACAGTTAGCACAGATACGCAGTATTTT. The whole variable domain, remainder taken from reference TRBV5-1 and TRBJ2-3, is KAGVTQTPRYLIKTRGQQVTLSCSPISGHRSVSWYQQTPGQGLQFLFEYFSETQRNKGNFPGRFSGRQFSNSRSEMNVSTLELGDSALYLCASSSFTVSTDTQYFGPGTRLTVL.